Each of the 8 T cell receptor beta chains below was sequenced from the same sample in a study of response to subunit inactivated influenza vaccine. TCRdb reprocessed the RT-PCR reads with MiXCR, giving one entry per CDR3 protein. Of 490,000 or so distinct CDR3 sequences in the sample, 6.5% to 8% were seen once. Here the sequenced sample was PBMCs from blood, taken less than 25 months after vaccination. Receptor source: a man aged 50 to 75 who received an inactivated influenza vaccine.

This sequence joins TRBV7-9 and TRBJ2-5, with D maybe TRBD2 (5 bases). Per germline, CDR1 SEHNR and CDR2 FQNEAQ (reference sequence). Trimming stripped 3 bases from V and 13 bases from J, with 15 bases between. There are 12 residues in the CDR3. CDR3 DNA: TGTGCCAGCAGCTTGTCTGAGGGATCTGGGTACTTC. This encodes CASSLSEGSGYF.

Written as DNA, the CDR3 is TGTGCCAGCAGTTTCCCTTCAGCGGGGGGCTCCTACAATGAGCAGTTCTTC. Its translation is CASSFPSAGGSYNEQFF. This chain connects TRBV12-3 or TRBV12-4 to TRBJ2-1, with 9 bases identical to TRBD2. This CDR3 has 17 amino acids. V lost 3 bases and J lost 0; bases outside the gene matches: 6.

This clonotype was recorded a few times. CDR3 nucleotide sequence: TGCAGTGCTAGCCCGGCGAGGGGGGGGAATGAGCAGTTCTTC. It translates to CSASPARGGNEQFF. This chain links TRBV20-1 with TRBJ2-1; possible D gene TRBD2, 7 bases. Trimming took 3 bases from V and 7 from J, leaving 16 bases between them. The germline gives CDR1 DFQATT, CDR2 SNEGSKA (reference sequence). The CDR3 covers 14 residues.

The V call is TRBV24-1, the J call TRBJ2-2; a possible D gene is TRBD2 (6 bases). The CDR3 is 15 amino acids. Germline-derived CDR1 and CDR2 are KGHDR and SFDVKD. Trimming cost V 3 bases and J 6 bases, with 13 bases left between them. The CDR3 loop is CATSDASTSPGELFF. In nucleotides, the CDR3 is TGTGCCACCAGTGATGCTAGTACTAGCCCCGGGGAGCTGTTTTTT.

This clonotype was seen many times. V usage is TRBV6-5 and J usage is TRBJ2-7, with TRBD2 matching 7 bases. CDR1 is MNHEY, CDR2 SVGAGI, per germline. The CDR3 spans 15 residues. The J segment lost 3 bases and the V segment lost 2 bases, leaving 7 bases of the junction unmatched. This CDR3 reads CASSYEAGERYEQYF. In DNA form, the CDR3 reads TGTGCCAGCAGTTACGAGGCGGGAGAGCGCTACGAGCAGTACTTC.

This clonotype has a handful of counts. The V and J genes are TRBV20-1 and TRBJ2-2; D unclear. Trimming removed 0 bases from V and 6 bases from J, with 11 bases in between. Germline CDR1 reads DFQATT; CDR2 reads SNEGSKA (reference sequence). The CDR3 loop spans 14 amino acids. The CDR3 region has the DNA TGCAGTGCTAGAGAAGGATCCCGTCCCGGGGAGCTGTTTTTT. Translated: CSAREGSRPGELFF.

The chain combines TRBV7-2 with TRBJ2-2; weak D call: TRBD2 (7 bases). The V and J ends lost 1 base and 6 bases respectively, with 12 bases between them. The CDR3 length is 15 residues. Germline V gene sequence: CDR1 SGHTA, CDR2 FQGNSA. CDR3 DNA sequence: TGTGCCAGCAGCTTAGAGGGGGGGCTCCCCGGGGAGCTGTTTTTT. It is translated as CASSLEGGLPGELFF. The full variable domain, rest sourced from reference TRBV7-2 and TRBJ2-2, is GAGVSQSPSNKVTEKGKDVELRCDPISGHTALYWYRQSLGQGLEFLIYFQGNSAPDKSGLPSDRFSAERTGGSVSTLTIQRTQQEDSAVYLCASSLEGGLPGELFFGEGSRLTVL.

Details on this clonotype: A junction boundary mismatches the germline segment, possibly from a read error. The V and J genes are TRBV9 and TRBJ1-2, with TRBD1 identical over 7 bases. The CDR3 loop spans 13 amino acids. CDR1 is SGDLS and CDR2 is YYNGEE in the germline V gene. The chain's CDR3 is CASSVGGGQSLLF. CDR3 DNA sequence: TGTGCCAGCAGCGTAGGTGGGGGACAGTCCTTACTCTTC.